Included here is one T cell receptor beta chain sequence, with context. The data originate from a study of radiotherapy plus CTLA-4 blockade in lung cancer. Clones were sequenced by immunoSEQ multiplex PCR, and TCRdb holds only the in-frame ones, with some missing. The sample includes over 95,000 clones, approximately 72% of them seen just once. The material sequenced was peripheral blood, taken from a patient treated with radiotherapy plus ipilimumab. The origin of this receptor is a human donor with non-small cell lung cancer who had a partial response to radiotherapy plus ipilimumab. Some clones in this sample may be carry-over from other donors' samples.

CDR3 region: CASSFGGGNTEAFF. In DNA, the CDR3 is TGTGCCAGCAGCTTTGGGGGGGGGAACACTGAAGCTTTCTTT. V gene TRBV7-9 combines with J gene TRBJ1-1, with D possibly being TRBD1 (5 bases). CDR1 SEHNR and CDR2 FQNEAQ come from the germline V gene (reference sequence). Trimming shortened V by 3 bases and J by 1 base, and 9 bases separated the two germline ends. This CDR3 contains 14 residues.